Each of the 8 T cell receptor beta chains below was sequenced from the same sample in a study of blood T cell repertoires in COVID-19. Generated by immunoSEQ multiplex PCR, the TCRdb table keeps only in-frame clones and is missing some. The profile shows about 150,000 clones, 80% to 90% of them singletons. Sequencing was performed on peripheral blood. The receptors were gathered from a human donor in a cohort sampled during active COVID-19.

V gene TRBV29-1 combines with J gene TRBJ2-5, with D possibly TRBD2 on 5 matching bases. Looked up from germline, CDR1 is SQVTM and CDR2 is ANQGSEA. The CDR3 is 11 residues long. The V end was cut by 7 bases, the J end by 7 bases, with 13 bases between. The CDR3 nucleotides read TGCAGCGCCCAAATGGCGGGGACCCAGTACTTC. Translated, it gives CSAQMAGTQYF.

This chain links TRBV7-2 with TRBJ2-7, with 9 bases lining up with TRBD2. The ends lost 1 base at V and 2 bases at J; junction bases unmatched: 3. The CDR3 extends over 15 amino acids. The germline CDR1 and CDR2 sequences are SGHTA and FQGNSA. CDR3 residues: CASSLEGGGAYEQYF. The CDR3 bases are TGTGCCAGCAGCTTAGAGGGCGGGGGGGCCTACGAGCAGTACTTC. The full variable domain, its missing parts supplied by reference TRBV7-2 and TRBJ2-7, is GAGVSQSPSNKVTEKGKDVELRCDPISGHTALYWYRQSLGQGLEFLIYFQGNSAPDKSGLPSDRFSAERTGGSVSTLTIQRTQQEDSAVYLCASSLEGGGAYEQYFGPGTRLTVT.

The chain has TRBV5-8 and TRBJ1-2, with no clear D. V was shortened by 2 bases and J by 6 bases, with 8 bases between the two germline ends. Looked up from germline, CDR1 is SGHTS and CDR2 is YDEGEE. This CDR3 region has 12 residues. The CDR3 bases are TGTGCCAGCAGCTTCGAGGGCCATGGCTACACCTTC. This translates into CASSFEGHGYTF.

This chain links TRBV6-5 with TRBJ1-2; unclear D gene. The V and J ends lost 7 bases and 1 base respectively, with 13 bases between them. Germline V CDR1 and CDR2: MNHEY, SVGAGI. This CDR3 contains 14 residues. CDR3 region: CASTPQEINYGYTF. In nucleotides, the CDR3 is TGTGCCAGCACCCCCCAGGAAATTAACTATGGCTACACCTTC.

The chain has TRBV4-1 and TRBJ2-7, with D perhaps TRBD1 (6 bases). Trimming removed 3 bases from V and 2 bases from J, with 17 bases in between. The CDR3 extends over 16 amino acids. The V gene's germline CDR1 is MGHRA and CDR2 YSYEKL. The CDR3 DNA sequence: TGCGCCAGCAGCCATTTGGGGGCGGACGGTCCCTACGAGCAGTACTTC. Translated: CASSHLGADGPYEQYF.

The rearrangement links TRBV6-6 to TRBJ1-1; the D is unclear. This CDR3 is built from 14 residues. The V gene lost 10 bases and the J gene lost 0 bases, with 15 bases spanning the gap. The germline gives CDR1 MNHNY, CDR2 SVGAGI (reference sequence). The CDR3 DNA reads TGTGCCATCTCCCCGGGAGGCATGAACACTGAAGCTTTCTTT. Translated: CAISPGGMNTEAFF.

V is TRBV12-3 or TRBV12-4 and J is TRBJ1-2; the D is unclear. Trimming removed 4 bases at V and 8 bases at J, with 14 bases between. The CDR3 is 13 amino acids. The CDR3 bases are TGTGCCAGCAGTTCCTCGACTGACGCGGGCTACACCTTC. Its translation is CASSSSTDAGYTF.

The chain couples TRBV19 to TRBJ1-3; 7 positions agree with TRBD1. CDR1 is LNHDA, CDR2 SQIVND, per germline (reference sequence). J lost 0 bases, V lost 5 bases, and 4 bases had no gene match. This CDR3 is 15 amino acids long. CDR3 DNA sequence: TGTGCCAGTAGTGTACGGGACAGCTCTGGAAACACCATATATTTT. Amino acids: CASSVRDSSGNTIYF.